Included here is one T cell receptor (beta chain) sequence, with context. The antigen remains unidentified. The sample carries other DNA sequences with the same CDR3. This specimen belongs to a study of cytomegalovirus exposure and HLA in healthy donors. Study as a whole: Membership in the Caucasian-associated ancestry cluster was found for 81% of almost 400 genotyped donors. Study-wide points: The authors later found TCR association rates varying by HLA locus, with DRB1 most and HLA-C fewest.

V lost 4 bases and J 1 base, leaving 7 bases between the germline ends. Germline V lookup: CDR1 SQVTM, CDR2 ANQGSEA. The CDR3 runs to 12 residues. Amplification used 60 Vbeta primers and 13 Jbeta primers. The protocol was immunoSEQ multiplex PCR, while the TCRdb copy is restricted to in-frame clones and leaves out a portion. This sample has 95,000 to 100,000 clones, with 85% to 90% found just once. The sequence derives from a man under 40 in good health and CMV-seronegative. Sequenced: PBMCs. The chain carries TRBV29-1 and TRBJ1-1; no clear D. The CDR3 nucleotides are TGCAGCGTTGGAGGTGCGAACACTGAAGCTTTCTTT. As protein: CSVGGANTEAFF.